The sequence of this T cell receptor (beta chain) was determined in a study of follicular helper T cells after annual influenza vaccination. Study-wide findings and caveats: Yearly vaccinations repeatedly recalled conserved clonotypes in ICOS+CD38+ cTfh.

Germline assignment: CDR1 LNHDA and CDR2 SQIVND (reference sequence). Deletions cut 4 bases from V and 3 bases from J, with 15 bases between. The CDR3 has 15 residues. The protocol was immunoSEQ multiplex PCR, while the TCRdb copy is restricted to in-frame clones and leaves out a portion. The repertoire holds 600 or so clones, with roughly nine tenths as singletons. Time point meaning: 2013-2014 season, 7 days after vaccination. As to this clone: The antigen is undetermined.

The sequencing here drew on CXCR5+ CD38+ circulating T follicular helper cells from blood, taken 7 days after influenza vaccination. Noted subset: circulating Tfh, non-naive CD4+CXCR5+PD-1+ (ICOS+CD38+ or ICOS-CD38-). The chain uses TRBV19 and TRBJ2-5; TRBD1 might be the D (6 bases). The origin of this receptor is an adult who received the influenza vaccine. The CDR3 nucleotides read TGTGCCAGTAGTACCGACCGGGACACCGAAGAGACCCAGTACTTC. Its translation: CASSTDRDTEETQYF. Using reference TRBV19 and TRBJ2-5 for the parts outside the CDR3, the full variable domain is DGGITQSPKYLFRKEGQNVTLSCEQNLNHDAMYWYRQDPGQGLRLIYYSQIVNDFQKGDIAEGYSVSREKKESFPLTVTSAQKNPTAFYLCASSTDRDTEETQYFGPGTRLLVL.